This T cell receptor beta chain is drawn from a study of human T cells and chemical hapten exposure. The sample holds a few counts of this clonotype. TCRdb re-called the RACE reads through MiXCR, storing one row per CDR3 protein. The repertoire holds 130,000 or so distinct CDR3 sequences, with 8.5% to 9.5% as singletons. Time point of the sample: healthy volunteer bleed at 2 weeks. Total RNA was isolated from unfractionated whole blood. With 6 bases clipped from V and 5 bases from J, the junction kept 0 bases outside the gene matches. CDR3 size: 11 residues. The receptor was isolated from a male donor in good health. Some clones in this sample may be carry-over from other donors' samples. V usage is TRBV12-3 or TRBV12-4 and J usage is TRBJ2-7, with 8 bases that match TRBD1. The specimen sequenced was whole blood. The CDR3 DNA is TGTGCCAGCAGGGACAGGGACGAGCAGTACTTC. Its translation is CASRDRDEQYF.